The 12 T cell receptor beta chains given below trace back to one sample, sequenced in a study of persistence of HIV-infected CD4 T cells. Their specific antigens are unknown. Sequencing used immunoSEQ version 4 in survey mode. This table comes from immunoSEQ multiplex PCR, and its TCRdb copy is limited to in-frame clones, with some not included. The repertoire holds under 20,000 clones, about 65% seen once, with approximately 9.2% in the top ten. Stimulation used about 10 ug/mL lysate from CMV-infected fibroblasts. Sorting selected CD4+ T cells upregulating both CD40 ligand and CD69. The specimen comprised CD4+ T cells sorted from PBMCs after approximately 20-hour stimulation, sampled from a patient who received antiretroviral therapy. The source of these receptors is an adult woman with HIV who was CMV-seropositive.

The rearrangement joins TRBV7-9 to TRBJ2-3; 10 bases fit TRBD2. CDR3 length equals 16 residues. Germline V gene lookup returns CDR1 SEHNR and CDR2 FQNEAQ (reference sequence). The ends lost 5 bases at V and 5 bases at J; junction bases unmatched: 10. CDR3 protein: CASSLAGAGGRDTQYF. The CDR3 coding sequence is TGTGCCAGCAGCCTCGCTGGAGCGGGGGGGCGAGATACGCAGTATTTT.

This chain links TRBV27 with TRBJ1-1, with D unclear. Looked up from germline, CDR1 is MNHEY and CDR2 is SMNVEV (reference sequence). The CDR3 totals 16 residues. Trimming left V 0 bases short and J 0 bases short, with 11 bases between. Here the CDR3 DNA reads TGTGCCAGCAGTTTATCCACAGTGCGAATGAACACTGAAGCTTTCTTT. This sequence encodes CASSLSTVRMNTEAFF.

The chain carries TRBV2 and TRBJ1-6; D not resolved. Germline values: CDR1 SNHLY, CDR2 FYNNEI. V lost 2 bases to trimming and J lost 9 bases, with 11 bases between them. The CDR3 contains 14 residues. The CDR3 nucleotides read TGTGCCAGCAGTGAACTCGTGGACCGTTCACCCCTCCACTTT. Protein: CASSELVDRSPLHF.

This clone occurred a few times. The chain employs TRBV5-5 and TRBJ2-7; TRBD1 matches at 7 bases. The CDR3 sequence is 15 residues long. With V trimmed by 5 bases and J by 6 bases, 14 bases remained unmatched. Germline assignment: CDR1 SGHKS and CDR2 YYEKEE (reference sequence). CDR3 in DNA: TGTGCCAGCAGTTTAACCGGGACAGCCCCTTTCGAGCAGTACTTC. As protein: CASSLTGTAPFEQYF.

The rearrangement uses TRBV6-5 and TRBJ1-2; maybe TRBD1 (5 bases). The ends were cut back, 6 bases at V and 4 bases at J, with 12 bases in the middle. Germline V gene lookup returns CDR1 MNHEY and CDR2 SVGAGI. The CDR3 loop spans 13 amino acids. Here the CDR3 DNA reads TGTGCCAGCAGGGCACAGGCCCGCTATGGCTACACCTTC. Translated: CASRAQARYGYTF.

V is TRBV10-2 and J is TRBJ2-7, with D perhaps TRBD1 or TRBD2 (5 bases each). The CDR3 is made up of 13 amino acids. V lost 4 bases and J lost 3, with 10 bases in between. Germline V gives CDR1 WSHSY, CDR2 SAAADI. The CDR3 region is CASSGRDGYEQYV. The CDR3 nucleotides read TGCGCCAGCAGTGGAAGGGACGGCTACGAGCAGTACGTC.

V gene TRBV6-1 combines with J gene TRBJ1-5; D call uncertain. This CDR3 spans 15 amino acids. Germline V CDR1 and CDR2: MNHNS, SASEGT. Trimming took off 7 bases at V and 0 bases at J, with 13 bases between the two ends. CDR3 in DNA: TGTGCCAGCACCCTTACCCCCCTTAGCAATCAGCCCCAGCATTTT. Translated, it gives CASTLTPLSNQPQHF.

V gene TRBV18 combines with J gene TRBJ1-6; 8 bases line up with TRBD1. Germline trimming cut 7 bases from V and 7 bases from J; bases unmatched to any gene: 6. Germline V gene sequence: CDR1 KGHSH, CDR2 LQKENI. The CDR3 totals 14 residues. The CDR3 DNA sequence: TGTGCCAGCTTCGGACAGGGCAAAAATTCACCCCTCCACTTT. It encodes CASFGQGKNSPLHF.

The rearrangement joins TRBV24-1 to TRBJ1-1; the match to TRBD1 covers 8 bases. This CDR3 contains 15 residues. Germline CDR1 reads KGHDR; CDR2 reads SFDVKD. V lost 4 bases and J lost 6; bases outside the gene matches: 9. CDR3 region: CATSDSGTGRPEAFF. CDR3 in DNA: TGTGCCACCAGTGACTCCGGGACAGGTCGCCCTGAAGCTTTCTTT.

The chain recombines TRBV28 with TRBJ1-2; 9 bases match TRBD1. V lost 5 bases and J lost 8; bases outside the gene matches: 6. The germline V gene has CDR1 MDHEN and CDR2 SYDVKM. The CDR3 is 13 residues long. The CDR3 loop is CASSPGTGRGYTF. DNA of the CDR3: TGTGCCAGCAGTCCAGGGACAGGGCGCGGCTACACCTTC.

J is TRBJ1-1 and V is TRBV7-6; 7 positions agree with TRBD1. The CDR3 consists of 14 residues. V was clipped by 2 bases and J by 4 bases; unmatched bases: 4. Germline CDR1 and CDR2: SGHVS and FNYEAQ. In DNA, the CDR3 is TGTGCCAGCAGCTTATGGGGACAGTCCACTGAAGCTTTCTTT. Its protein is CASSLWGQSTEAFF. The full variable domain, with the rest looked up from reference TRBV7-6 and TRBJ1-1, is GAGVSQSPRYKVTKRGQDVALRCDPISGHVSLYWYRQALGQGPEFLTYFNYEAQQDKSGLPNDRFSAERPEGSISTLTIQRTEQRDSAMYRCASSLWGQSTEAFFGQGTRLTVV.

This chain connects TRBV7-9 to TRBJ2-7, with 10 bases aligning to TRBD1. The CDR3 contains 14 residues. Trimming cost V 5 bases and J 2 bases; bases outside gene matches: 3. The germline gives CDR1 SEHNR, CDR2 FQNEAQ (reference sequence). DNA of the CDR3: TGTGCCAGCAGCCCCGGACAGGGGGCCTACGAGCAGTACTTC. This sequence encodes CASSPGQGAYEQYF.